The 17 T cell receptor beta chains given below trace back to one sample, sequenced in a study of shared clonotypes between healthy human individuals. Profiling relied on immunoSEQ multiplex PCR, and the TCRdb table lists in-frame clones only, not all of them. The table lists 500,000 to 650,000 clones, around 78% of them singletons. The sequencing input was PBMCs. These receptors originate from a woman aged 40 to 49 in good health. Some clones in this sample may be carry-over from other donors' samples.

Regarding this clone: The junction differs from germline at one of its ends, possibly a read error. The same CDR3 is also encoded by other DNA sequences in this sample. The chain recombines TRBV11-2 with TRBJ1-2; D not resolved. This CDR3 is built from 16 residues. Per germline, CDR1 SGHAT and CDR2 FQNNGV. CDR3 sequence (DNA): TGTGCTAGCAGCTTATGGGGAGACAAGGGTTGGGTTGGCTACACCTTC. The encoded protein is CASSLWGDKGWVGYTF. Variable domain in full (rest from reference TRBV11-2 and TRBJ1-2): EAGVAQSPRYKIIEKRQSVAFWCNPISGHATLYWYQQILGQGPKLLIQFQNNGVVDDSQLPKDRFSAERLKGVDSTLKIQPAKLEDSAVYLCASSLWGDKGWVGYTFGSGTRLTVV.

The CDR3 region is CASSTEGPGKNIQYF. The DNA for the CDR3 is TGTGCCAGCAGCACCGAGGGACCGGGAAAAAACATTCAGTACTTC. The gene calls are TRBV5-4 and TRBJ2-4, with D perhaps given as TRBD1 or TRBD2 (5 bases each). Trimming left V 4 bases short and J 4 bases short, with 15 bases between. This CDR3 comprises 15 residues. Germline lookup yields CDR1 SGHNT and CDR2 YYREEE (reference sequence).

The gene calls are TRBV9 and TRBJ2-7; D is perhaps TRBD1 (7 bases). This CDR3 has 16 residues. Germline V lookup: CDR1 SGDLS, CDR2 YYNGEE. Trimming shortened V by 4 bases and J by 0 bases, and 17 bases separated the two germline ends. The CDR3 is CASSPGQGGPSYEQYF. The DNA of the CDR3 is TGTGCCAGCAGCCCCGGGCAGGGGGGCCCCTCCTACGAGCAGTACTTC.

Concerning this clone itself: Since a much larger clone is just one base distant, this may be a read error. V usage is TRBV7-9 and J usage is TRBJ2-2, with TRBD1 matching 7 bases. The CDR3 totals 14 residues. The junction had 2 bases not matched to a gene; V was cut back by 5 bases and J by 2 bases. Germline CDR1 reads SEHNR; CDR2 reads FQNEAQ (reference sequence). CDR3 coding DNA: TGTGCCAGCAGCCGGGACAGCAACACCGGGGAGCTGTTTTTT. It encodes CASSRDSNTGELFF.

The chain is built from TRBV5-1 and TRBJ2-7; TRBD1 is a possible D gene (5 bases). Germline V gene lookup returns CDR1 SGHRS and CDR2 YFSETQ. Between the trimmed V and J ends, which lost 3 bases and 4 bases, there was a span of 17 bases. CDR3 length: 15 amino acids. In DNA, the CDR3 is TGCGCCAGCAGCTGGGGCCAGGGCGACGGGTACGAGCAGTACTTC. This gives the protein CASSWGQGDGYEQYF.

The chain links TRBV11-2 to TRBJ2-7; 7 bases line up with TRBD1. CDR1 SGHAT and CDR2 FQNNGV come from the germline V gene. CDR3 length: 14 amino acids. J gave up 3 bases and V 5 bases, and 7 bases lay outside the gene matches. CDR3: CASSASSGGYEQYF. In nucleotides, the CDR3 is TGTGCCAGCAGCGCTAGTTCAGGGGGCTACGAGCAGTACTTC.

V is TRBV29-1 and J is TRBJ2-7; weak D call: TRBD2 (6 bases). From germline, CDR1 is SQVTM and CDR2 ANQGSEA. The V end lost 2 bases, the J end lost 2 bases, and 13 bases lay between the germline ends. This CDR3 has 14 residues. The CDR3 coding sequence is TGCAGCGTTGAATGGGCGGGGAACCCCTACGAGCAGTACTTC. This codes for CSVEWAGNPYEQYF.

The DNA of the CDR3 is TGTGCCAGCAGTTTATCTGGACAGTCCCAAGAGACCCAGTACTTC. Translating gives CASSLSGQSQETQYF. The chain joins TRBV28 to TRBJ2-5, with a possible D match to TRBD1 (6 bases). V was shortened by 1 base and J by 1 base, with 10 bases between the two germline ends. The germline V gene has CDR1 MDHEN and CDR2 SYDVKM. There are 15 residues in the CDR3.

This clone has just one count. The CDR3 reads CASSIGAELVGGYTF. The DNA of the CDR3 is TGTGCCAGTAGTATAGGAGCCGAGCTAGTAGGAGGCTACACCTTC. The chain uses TRBV19 and TRBJ1-2; D unclear. The length of the CDR3 is 15 residues. Trimming removed 1 base at V and 8 bases at J, with 17 bases between. CDR1 is LNHDA, CDR2 SQIVND, per germline (reference sequence).

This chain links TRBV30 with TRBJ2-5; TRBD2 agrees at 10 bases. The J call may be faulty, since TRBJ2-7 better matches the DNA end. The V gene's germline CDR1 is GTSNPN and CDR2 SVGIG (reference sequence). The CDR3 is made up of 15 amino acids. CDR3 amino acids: CAWGDSGRPAYEQYF. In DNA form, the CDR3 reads TGTGCCTGGGGGGATAGCGGGAGGCCTGCCTACGAGCAGTACTTC.

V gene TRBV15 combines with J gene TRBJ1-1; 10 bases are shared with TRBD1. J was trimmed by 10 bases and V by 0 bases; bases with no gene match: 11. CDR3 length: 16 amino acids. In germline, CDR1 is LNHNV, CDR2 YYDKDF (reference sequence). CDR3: CATSRDSLDRGSGAFF. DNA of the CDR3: TGTGCCACCAGCAGAGATTCCCTGGACAGGGGGAGTGGAGCTTTCTTT.

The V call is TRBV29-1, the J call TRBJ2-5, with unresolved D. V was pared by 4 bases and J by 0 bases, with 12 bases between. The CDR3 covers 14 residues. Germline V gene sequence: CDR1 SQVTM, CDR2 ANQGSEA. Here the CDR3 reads CSVVPRLYQETQYF. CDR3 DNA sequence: TGCAGCGTTGTGCCGAGACTGTACCAAGAGACCCAGTACTTC.

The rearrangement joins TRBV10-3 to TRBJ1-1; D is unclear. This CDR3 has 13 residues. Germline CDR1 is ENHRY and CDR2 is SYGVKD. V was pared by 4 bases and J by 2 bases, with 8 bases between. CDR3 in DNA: TGTGCCATCAGTGGTTTCACAAACACTGAAGCTTTCTTT. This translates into CAISGFTNTEAFF.

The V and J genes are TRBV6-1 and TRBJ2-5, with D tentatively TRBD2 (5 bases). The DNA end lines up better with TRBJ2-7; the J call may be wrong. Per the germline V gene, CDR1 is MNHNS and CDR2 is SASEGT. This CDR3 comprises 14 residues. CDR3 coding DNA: TGTGCCAGCAGTGAAGTATGGACTTCCTACGAGCAGTACTTC. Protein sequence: CASSEVWTSYEQYF.

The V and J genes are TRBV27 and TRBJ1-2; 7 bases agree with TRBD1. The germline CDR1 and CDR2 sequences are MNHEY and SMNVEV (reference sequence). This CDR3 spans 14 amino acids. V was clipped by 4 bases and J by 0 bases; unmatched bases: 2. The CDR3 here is CASSWDRSNYGYTF. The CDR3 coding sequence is TGTGCCAGCAGTTGGGACAGATCTAACTATGGCTACACCTTC.

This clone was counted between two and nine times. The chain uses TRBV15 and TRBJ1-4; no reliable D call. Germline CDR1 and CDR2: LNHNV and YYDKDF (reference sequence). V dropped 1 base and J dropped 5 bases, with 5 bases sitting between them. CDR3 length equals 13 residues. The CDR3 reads CATSRGQNEKLFF. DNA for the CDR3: TGTGCCACCAGCAGAGGCCAAAATGAAAAACTGTTTTTT.

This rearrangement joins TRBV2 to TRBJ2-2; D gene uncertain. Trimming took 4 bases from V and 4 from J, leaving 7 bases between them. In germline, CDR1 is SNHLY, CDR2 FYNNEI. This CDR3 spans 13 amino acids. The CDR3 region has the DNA TGTGCCAGCAGTGTCAGGTTCACCGGGGAGCTGTTTTTT. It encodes CASSVRFTGELFF.